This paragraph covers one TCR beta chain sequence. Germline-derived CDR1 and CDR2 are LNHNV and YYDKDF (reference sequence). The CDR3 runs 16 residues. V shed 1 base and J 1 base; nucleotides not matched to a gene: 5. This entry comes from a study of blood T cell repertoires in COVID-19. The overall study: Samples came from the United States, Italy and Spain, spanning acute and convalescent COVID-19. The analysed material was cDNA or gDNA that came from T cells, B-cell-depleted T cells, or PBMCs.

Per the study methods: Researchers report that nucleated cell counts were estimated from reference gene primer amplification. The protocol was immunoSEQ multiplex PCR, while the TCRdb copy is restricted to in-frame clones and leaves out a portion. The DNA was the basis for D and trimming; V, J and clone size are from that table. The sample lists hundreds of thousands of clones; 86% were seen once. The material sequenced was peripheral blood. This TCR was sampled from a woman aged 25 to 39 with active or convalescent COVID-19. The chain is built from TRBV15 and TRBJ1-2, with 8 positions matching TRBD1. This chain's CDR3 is CATSRVLQGDNYGYTF. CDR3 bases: TGTGCCACCAGCAGAGTCCTACAGGGGGATAACTATGGCTACACCTTC. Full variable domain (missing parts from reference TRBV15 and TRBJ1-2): DAMVIQNPRYQVTQFGKPVTLSCSQTLNHNVMYWYQQKSSQAPKLLFHYYDKDFNNEADTPDNFQSRRPNTSFCFLDIRSPGLGDTAMYLCATSRVLQGDNYGYTFGSGTRLTVV.